This note documents a single T cell receptor (beta chain) sequence. Its matching antigen is unknown. The study enrolled healthy HIV-negative adults without recent acute infections or vaccinations as donors. A split of CD4+ cells into CD45RA+ naive and CD45RA-negative memory subsets was performed. TCRdb keeps only in-frame clones here, not all; method: immunoSEQ multiplex PCR. The data show approximately 720,000 clones, about 78% seen once. This specimen comes from a study of shared clonotypes between healthy human individuals. General study results and limits: Between several donors, naive CD4 clonotypes were shared at a level of approximately 5%. Larger estimated richness was generally seen in naive subsets than in memory subsets.

The receptor was isolated from a woman aged 30 to 39 in good health. The material sequenced was memory CD4+ T cells sorted from blood. Subset noted: CD45RA-negative fraction.

This CDR3 reads CASRARNNEQFF. The CDR3 nucleotides read TGTGCCAGCCGCGCCAGGAACAATGAGCAGTTCTTC. The chain couples TRBV28 to TRBJ2-1, with D unresolved. Germline values: CDR1 MDHEN, CDR2 SYDVKM. Between the trimmed V and J ends, which lost 8 bases and 5 bases, there was a span of 10 bases. This CDR3 has 12 amino acids. Full variable domain (outside the CDR3, taken from reference TRBV28 and TRBJ2-1): DVKVTQSSRYLVKRTGEKVFLECVQDMDHENMFWYRQDPGLGLRLIYFSYDVKMKEKGDIPEGYSVSREKKERFSLILESASTNQTSMYLCASRARNNEQFFGPGTRLTVL.